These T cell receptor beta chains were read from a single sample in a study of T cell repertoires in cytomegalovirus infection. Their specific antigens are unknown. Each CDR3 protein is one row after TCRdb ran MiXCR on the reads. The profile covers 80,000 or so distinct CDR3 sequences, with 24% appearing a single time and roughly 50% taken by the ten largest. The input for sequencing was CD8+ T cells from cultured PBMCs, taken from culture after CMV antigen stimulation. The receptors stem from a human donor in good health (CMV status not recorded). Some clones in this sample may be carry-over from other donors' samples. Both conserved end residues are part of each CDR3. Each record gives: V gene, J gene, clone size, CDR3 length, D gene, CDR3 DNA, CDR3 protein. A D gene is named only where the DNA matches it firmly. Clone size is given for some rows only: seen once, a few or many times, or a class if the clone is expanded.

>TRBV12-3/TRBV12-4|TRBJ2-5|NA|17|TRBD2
TGTGCCAGCAGTTTTTTTAGCGGGGGGGCCCTGGGAGAGACCCAGTACTTC
CASSFFSGGALGETQYF
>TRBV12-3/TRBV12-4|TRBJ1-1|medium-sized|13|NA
TGTGCCAGCGCCACCGGGCCGGCAACTGAAGCTTTCTTT
CASATGPATEAFF
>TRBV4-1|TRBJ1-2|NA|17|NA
TGCGCCAGCAGCCAAGATAAAGCTGTTGGGGCGGGCTATGGCTACACCTTC
CASSQDKAVGAGYGYTF
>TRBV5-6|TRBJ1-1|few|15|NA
TGTGCCAGCAGCTCTGCTTTAAATCGGTCGGGAGGCGCTTTCTTT
CASSSALNRSGGAFF
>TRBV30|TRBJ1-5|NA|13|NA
TGTGCCTGGAATGTAGGTAGCAATCAGCCCCAGCATTTT
CAWNVGSNQPQHF
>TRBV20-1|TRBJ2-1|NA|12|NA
TGCAGTGCTAGAGTGGGCGGCTCAGGACAGTTCTTC
CSARVGGSGQFF
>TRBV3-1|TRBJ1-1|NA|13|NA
TGTGCCAGCAGCCAACGTATAGGGGCTGAAGCTTTCTTT
CASSQRIGAEAFF
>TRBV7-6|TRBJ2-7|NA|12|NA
TGTGCCAGCAGTCACCACAGGAGCGAGCAGTACTTC
CASSHHRSEQYF
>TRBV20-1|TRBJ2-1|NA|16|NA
TGCAGTGCTACCCAATCGGGGGTCCGCACCTACAATGAGCAGTTCTTC
CSATQSGVRTYNEQFF
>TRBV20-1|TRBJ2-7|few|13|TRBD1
TGCAGTGCTAGCAGACAGGGAAACTACGAGCAGTACTTC
CSASRQGNYEQYF
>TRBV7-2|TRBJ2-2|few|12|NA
TGTGCCAGCAGCTTATGGGCCGGGGAGCTGTTTTTT
CASSLWAGELFF
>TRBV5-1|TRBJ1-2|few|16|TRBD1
TGCGCCAGCAGCTTGGAGGACAGGGGGACTGACTATGGCTACACCTTC
CASSLEDRGTDYGYTF
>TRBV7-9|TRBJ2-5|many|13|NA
TGTGCCAGTGCTCAGGGCGGCGAGCAGACCCAGTACTTC
CASAQGGEQTQYF
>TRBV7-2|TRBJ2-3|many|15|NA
TGTGCCAGCAGCTTAGCCGCGAGAGGGGGAGATACGCAGTATTTT
CASSLAARGGDTQYF
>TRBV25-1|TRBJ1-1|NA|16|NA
TGTGCCAGCAGCATGCTAAAACCCGAAGGACACACTGAAGCTTTCTTT
CASSMLKPEGHTEAFF
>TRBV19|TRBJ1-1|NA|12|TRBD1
TGTGCCAGTAGTTTGTCAGGGGGCGTAGCTTTCTTT
CASSLSGGVAFF
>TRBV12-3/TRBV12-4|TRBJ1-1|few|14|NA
TGTGCCAGCAGTCTGACAGGTCTTACGAGGGGAGCTTTCTTT
CASSLTGLTRGAFF
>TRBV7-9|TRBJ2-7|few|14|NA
TGTGCCAGCAGCTCCCCTACGAGCGGGTACGAGCAGTACTTC
CASSSPTSGYEQYF
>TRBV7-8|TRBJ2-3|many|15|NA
TGTGCCAGCAGCTTACAGGGAAATGGTAAAGATACGCAGTATTTT
CASSLQGNGKDTQYF
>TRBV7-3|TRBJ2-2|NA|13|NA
TGTGCCAGCAGCTTAATTGTCACCGGGGAGCTGTTTTTT
CASSLIVTGELFF
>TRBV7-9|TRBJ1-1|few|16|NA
TGTGCCAGCAGCTTACGAGCCGGGACCGCAAACACTGAAGCTTTCTTT
CASSLRAGTANTEAFF
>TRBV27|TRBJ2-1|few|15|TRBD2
TGTGCCAGCAACCCCGGGGGGGGGGCTCGGGATGAGCAGTTCTTC
CASNPGGGARDEQFF
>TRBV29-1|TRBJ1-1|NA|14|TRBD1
TGCAGCGTAGTCGGGAACAGGGGTCTCACTGAAGCTTTCTTT
CSVVGNRGLTEAFF
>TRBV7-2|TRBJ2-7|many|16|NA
TGTGCCAGCAGCTTCCCCTACGGACAGAGCTCCTACGAGCAGTACTTC
CASSFPYGQSSYEQYF
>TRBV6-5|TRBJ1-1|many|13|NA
TGTGCCAGCAGTCTACAGGTGAACACTGAAGCTTTCTTT
CASSLQVNTEAFF
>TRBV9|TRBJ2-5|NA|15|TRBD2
TGTGCCAGCAGCGAGGAACTAGCGGACCAAGAGACCCAGTACTTC
CASSEELADQETQYF
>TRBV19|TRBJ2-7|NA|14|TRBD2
TGTGCCAGTAGCCCCGGGAGGGGAGGGCACGAGCAGTACTTC
CASSPGRGGHEQYF
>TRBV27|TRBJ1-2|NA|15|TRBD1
TGTGCCAGCAGTCTTGGGACAGGGGGTAACTATGGCTACACCTTC
CASSLGTGGNYGYTF
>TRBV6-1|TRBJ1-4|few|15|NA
TGTGCCAGCAGTTCGCCGACCGGAGCTAATGAAAAACTGTTTTTT
CASSSPTGANEKLFF
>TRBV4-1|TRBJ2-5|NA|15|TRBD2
TGCGCCAGCAGCCAAGGACTAGCGGGAGCGGAGACCCAGTACTTC
CASSQGLAGAETQYF
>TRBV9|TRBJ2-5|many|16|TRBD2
TGTGCCAGCAGCGTAGAAGCGGGGGGCCCCAAAGAGACCCAGTACTTC
CASSVEAGGPKETQYF
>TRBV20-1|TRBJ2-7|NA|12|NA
TGCAGTGCTAGAGGGGACCCGCCCGAGCAGTACTTC
CSARGDPPEQYF
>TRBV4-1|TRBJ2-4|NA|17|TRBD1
TGCGCCAGCAGCCAAGATCCGAGACAGGGAGCCAAAAACATTCAGTACTTC
CASSQDPRQGAKNIQYF
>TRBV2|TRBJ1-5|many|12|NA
TGTGCCAGCAGTGAAGGGGGTCAGCCCCAGCATTTT
CASSEGGQPQHF
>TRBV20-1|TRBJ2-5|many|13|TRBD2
TGCAGTGCTAGACCTAGCGGGGAAGAGACCCAGTACTTC
CSARPSGEETQYF
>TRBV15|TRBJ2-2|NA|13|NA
TGTGCCACCAGCATAAGAACTTTACCAGAGCTGTTTTTT
CATSIRTLPELFF